This T cell receptor (beta chain) was captured in a study of OX40 agonist ivuxolimab in advanced cancers. Study as a whole: As their treatment, patients were administered ivuxolimab, an agonistic anti-OX40 (CD134) antibody. Patient treatment consisted of intravenous ivuxolimab administration every 2 weeks at 0.01 to 10 mg/kg.

TCRdb's table, derived via immunoSEQ multiplex PCR, lists solely in-frame clones and lacks some. The table shows roughly 60,000 clones, with approximately 88% occurring only once. The junction had 2 bases not matched to a gene; V was cut back by 0 bases and J by 5 bases. Germline V gene sequence: CDR1 SGHNT, CDR2 YYREEE (reference sequence). The CDR3 runs 15 residues. The receptor comes from an adult with an advanced solid tumor such as melanoma, head and neck, liver or kidney cancer. The chain has TRBV5-4 and TRBJ2-1; 10 bases map to TRBD2. This material consisted of CD4+ or CD8+ T cells sorted from blood, taken in a trial of the OX40 agonist ivuxolimab. CDR3 bases: TGTGCCAGCAGCTTGGGGGGACTAGCGAACAATGAGCAGTTCTTC. It is translated as CASSLGGLANNEQFF.